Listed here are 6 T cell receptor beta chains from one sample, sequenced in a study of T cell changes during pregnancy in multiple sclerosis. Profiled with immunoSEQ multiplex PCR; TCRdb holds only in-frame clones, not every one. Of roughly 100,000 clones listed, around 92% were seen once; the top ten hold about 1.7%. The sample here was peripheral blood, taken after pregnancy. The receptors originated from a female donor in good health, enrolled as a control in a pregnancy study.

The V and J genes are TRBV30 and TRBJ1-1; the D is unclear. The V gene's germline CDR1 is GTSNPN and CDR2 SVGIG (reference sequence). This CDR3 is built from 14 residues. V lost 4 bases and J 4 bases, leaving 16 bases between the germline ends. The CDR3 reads CAWIRQRVSTEAFF. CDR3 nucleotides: TGTGCCTGGATTCGCCAGCGGGTATCCACTGAAGCTTTCTTT.

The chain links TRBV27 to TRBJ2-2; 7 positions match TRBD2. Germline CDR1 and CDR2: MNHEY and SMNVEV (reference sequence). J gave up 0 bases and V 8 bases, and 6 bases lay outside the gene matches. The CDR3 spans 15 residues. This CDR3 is CASLPAGANTGELFF. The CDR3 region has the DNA TGTGCCAGCCTCCCGGCGGGGGCGAACACCGGGGAGCTGTTTTTT.

CDR3 DNA sequence: TGTGCCTGGAGTCATGAGAGCTATGGCTACACCTTC. Residues: CAWSHESYGYTF. V gene TRBV30 combines with J gene TRBJ1-2; no clear D gene. The V end was cut by 2 bases, the J end by 4 bases, with 8 bases between. The CDR3 spans 12 residues. Germline values: CDR1 GTSNPN, CDR2 SVGIG (reference sequence).

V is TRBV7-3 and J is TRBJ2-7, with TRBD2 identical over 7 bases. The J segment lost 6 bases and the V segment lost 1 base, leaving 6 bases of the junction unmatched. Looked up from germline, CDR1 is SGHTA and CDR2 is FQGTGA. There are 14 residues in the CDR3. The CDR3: CASSLSGGRFEQYF. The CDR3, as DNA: TGTGCCAGCAGCTTAAGCGGGGGACGATTCGAGCAGTACTTC.

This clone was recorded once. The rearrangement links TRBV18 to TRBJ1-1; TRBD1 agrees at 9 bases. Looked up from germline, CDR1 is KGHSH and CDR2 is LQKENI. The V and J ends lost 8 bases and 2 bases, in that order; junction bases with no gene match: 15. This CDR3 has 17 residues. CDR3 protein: CASAGQGKVFDNTEAFF. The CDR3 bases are TGTGCCAGCGCAGGACAGGGGAAGGTTTTTGACAACACTGAAGCTTTCTTT.

The CDR3 coding sequence is TGTGCCAGCAGTTCGCCGGGTGTCTACAATGAGCAGTTCTTC. Residues: CASSSPGVYNEQFF. V gene TRBV28 combines with J gene TRBJ2-1, with D unclear. CDR1 is MDHEN, CDR2 SYDVKM, per germline. The V gene lost 4 bases and the J gene lost 3 bases, with 10 bases spanning the gap. The CDR3 has 14 residues.